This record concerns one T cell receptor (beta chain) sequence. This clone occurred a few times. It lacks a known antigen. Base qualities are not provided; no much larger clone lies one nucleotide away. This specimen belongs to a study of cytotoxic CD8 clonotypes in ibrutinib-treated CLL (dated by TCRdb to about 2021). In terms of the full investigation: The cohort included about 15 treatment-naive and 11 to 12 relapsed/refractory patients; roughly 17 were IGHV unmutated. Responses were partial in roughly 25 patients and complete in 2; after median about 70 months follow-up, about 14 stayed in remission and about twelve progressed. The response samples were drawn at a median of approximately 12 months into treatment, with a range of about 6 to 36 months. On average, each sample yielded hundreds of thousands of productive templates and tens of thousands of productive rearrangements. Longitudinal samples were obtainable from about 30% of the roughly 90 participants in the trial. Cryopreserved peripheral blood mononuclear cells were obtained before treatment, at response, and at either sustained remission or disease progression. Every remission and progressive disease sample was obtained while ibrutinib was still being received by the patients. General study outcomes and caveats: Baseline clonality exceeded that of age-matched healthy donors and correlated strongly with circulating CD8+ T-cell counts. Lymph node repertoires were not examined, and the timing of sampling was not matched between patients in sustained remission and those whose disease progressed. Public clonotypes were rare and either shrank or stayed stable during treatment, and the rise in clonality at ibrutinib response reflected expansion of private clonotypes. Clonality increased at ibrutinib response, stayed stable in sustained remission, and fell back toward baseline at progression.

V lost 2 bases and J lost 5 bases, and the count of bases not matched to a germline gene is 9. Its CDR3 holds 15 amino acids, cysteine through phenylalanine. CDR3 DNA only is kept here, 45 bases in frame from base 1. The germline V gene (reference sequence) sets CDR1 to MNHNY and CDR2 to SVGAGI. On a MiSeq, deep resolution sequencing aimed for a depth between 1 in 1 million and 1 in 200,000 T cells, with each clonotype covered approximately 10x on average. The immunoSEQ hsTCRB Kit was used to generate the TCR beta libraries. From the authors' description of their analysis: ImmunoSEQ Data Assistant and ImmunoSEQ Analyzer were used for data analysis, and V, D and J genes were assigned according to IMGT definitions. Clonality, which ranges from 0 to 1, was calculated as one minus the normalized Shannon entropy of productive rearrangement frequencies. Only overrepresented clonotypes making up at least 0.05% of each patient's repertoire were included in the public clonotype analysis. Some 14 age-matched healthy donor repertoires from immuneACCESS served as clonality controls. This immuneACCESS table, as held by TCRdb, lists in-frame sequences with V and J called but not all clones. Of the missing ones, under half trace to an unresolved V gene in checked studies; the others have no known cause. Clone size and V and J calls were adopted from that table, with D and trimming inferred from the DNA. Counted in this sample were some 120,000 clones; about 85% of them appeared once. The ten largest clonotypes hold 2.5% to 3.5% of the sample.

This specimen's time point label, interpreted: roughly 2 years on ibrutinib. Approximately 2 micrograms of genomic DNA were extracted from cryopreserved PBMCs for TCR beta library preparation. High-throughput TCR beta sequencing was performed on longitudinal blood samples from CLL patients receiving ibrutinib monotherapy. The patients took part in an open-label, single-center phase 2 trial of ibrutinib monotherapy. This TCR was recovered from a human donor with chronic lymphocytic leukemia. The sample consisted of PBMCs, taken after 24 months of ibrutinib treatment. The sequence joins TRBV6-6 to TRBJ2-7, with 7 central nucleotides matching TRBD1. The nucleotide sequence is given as TGTGCCAGCAGTTACGAACTACAGGGGAACCACGAGCAGTACTTC. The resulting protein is CASSYELQGNHEQYF.